Following are 4 T cell receptor beta chains from one sample sequenced in a study of blood T cell repertoires in COVID-19. Assay: immunoSEQ multiplex PCR; the TCRdb copy retains only in-frame clones and omits some. The repertoire holds about 60,000 clones, with 75% to 80% as singletons. The sequencing input was peripheral blood. The receptors stem from a human donor in a cohort sampled during active COVID-19.

The sample holds one count of this clone. The chain has TRBV7-9 and TRBJ1-2; D is ambiguous. Trimming shortened V by 5 bases and J by 6 bases, and 16 bases separated the two germline ends. Germline V gene lookup returns CDR1 SEHNR and CDR2 FQNEAQ (reference sequence). The CDR3 runs 14 residues. CDR3 sequence (DNA): TGTGCCAGCAGCACTAGAACTAGTGAGGATGGCTACACCTTC. Translating it yields CASSTRTSEDGYTF.

This chain joins TRBV18 and TRBJ2-2; TRBD1 matches at 9 bases. The CDR3 length is 15 residues. V was pared by 4 bases and J by 1 base, with 1 base of the junction left unmatched. CDR1 and CDR2 from the germline V gene are KGHSH and LQKENI. CDR3 sequence (DNA): TGTGCCAGCTCACAGGGACAGGGGAACACCGGGGAGCTGTTTTTT. It translates to CASSQGQGNTGELFF.

This chain uses TRBV3-1 (or the pseudogene TRBV3-2) with TRBJ2-7, with a weak D call TRBD1 (5 bases). Germline V gene sequence: CDR1 LGHDT, CDR2 YNNKEL (reference sequence). The CDR3 length is 15 residues. The V end lost 1 base, the J end lost 5 bases, and 15 bases lay between the germline ends. The CDR3 is CASSQGSGQLDEQYF. In DNA form, the CDR3 reads TGTGCCAGCAGCCAAGGTTCAGGGCAATTGGACGAGCAGTACTTC.

This rearrangement joins TRBV7-2 to TRBJ1-3; D unresolved. The CDR3 runs 14 residues. CDR1 SGHTA and CDR2 FQGNSA come from the germline V gene. The V and J ends lost 3 bases and 4 bases respectively, with 10 bases between them. CDR3 region: CASSFLQTGNTIYF. The CDR3 nucleotides are TGTGCCAGCAGCTTTTTACAGACGGGAAACACCATATATTTT.